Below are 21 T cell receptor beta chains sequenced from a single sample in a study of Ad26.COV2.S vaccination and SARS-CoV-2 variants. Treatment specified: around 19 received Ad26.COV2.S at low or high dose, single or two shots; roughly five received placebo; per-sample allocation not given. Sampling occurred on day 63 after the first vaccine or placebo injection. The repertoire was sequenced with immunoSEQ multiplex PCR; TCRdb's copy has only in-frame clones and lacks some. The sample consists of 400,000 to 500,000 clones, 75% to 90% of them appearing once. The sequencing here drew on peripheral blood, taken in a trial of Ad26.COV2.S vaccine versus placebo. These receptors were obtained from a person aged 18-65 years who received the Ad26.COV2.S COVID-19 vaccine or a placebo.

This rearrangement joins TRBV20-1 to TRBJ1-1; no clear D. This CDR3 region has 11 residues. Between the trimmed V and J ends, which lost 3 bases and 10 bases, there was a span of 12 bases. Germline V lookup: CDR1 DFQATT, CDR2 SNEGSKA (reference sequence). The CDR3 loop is CSASPQLVAFF. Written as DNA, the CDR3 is TGCAGTGCTAGTCCCCAGTTGGTAGCTTTCTTT.

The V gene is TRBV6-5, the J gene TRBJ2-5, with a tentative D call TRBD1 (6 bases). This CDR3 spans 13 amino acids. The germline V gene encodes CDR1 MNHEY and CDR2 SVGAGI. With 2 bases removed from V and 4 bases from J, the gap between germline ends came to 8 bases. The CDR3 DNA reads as TGTGCCAGCAGTTACGGGGGCGGAGAGACCCAGTACTTC. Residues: CASSYGGGETQYF.

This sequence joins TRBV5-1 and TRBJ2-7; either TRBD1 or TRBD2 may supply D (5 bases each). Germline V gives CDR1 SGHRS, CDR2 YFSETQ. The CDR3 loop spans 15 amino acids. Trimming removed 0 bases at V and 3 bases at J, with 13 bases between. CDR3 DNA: TGCGCCAGCAGCTTGGGCCCCGGGACCTTCTACGAGCAGTACGTC. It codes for CASSLGPGTFYEQYV.

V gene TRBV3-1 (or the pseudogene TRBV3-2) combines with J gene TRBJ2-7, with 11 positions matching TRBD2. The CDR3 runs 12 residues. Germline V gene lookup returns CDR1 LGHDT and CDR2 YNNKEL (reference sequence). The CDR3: CASSQILAGGRV. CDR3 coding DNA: TGTGCCAGCAGCCAGATCCTAGCGGGAGGCCGCGTC.

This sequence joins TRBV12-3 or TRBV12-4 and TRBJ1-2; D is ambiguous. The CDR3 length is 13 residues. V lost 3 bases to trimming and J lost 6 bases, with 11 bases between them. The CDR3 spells CASSLRYGNGYTF. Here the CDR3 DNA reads TGTGCCAGCAGTTTGAGATACGGGAATGGCTACACCTTC.

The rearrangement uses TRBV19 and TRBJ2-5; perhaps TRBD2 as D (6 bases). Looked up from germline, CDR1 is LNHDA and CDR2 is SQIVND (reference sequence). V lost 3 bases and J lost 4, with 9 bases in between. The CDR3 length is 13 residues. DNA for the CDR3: TGTGCCAGTAGTATGAACGGGGGAGAGACCCAGTACTTC. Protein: CASSMNGGETQYF.

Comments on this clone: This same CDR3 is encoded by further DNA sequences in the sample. The CDR3 DNA sequence: TGCGCCAGCAGCTTGTCCGGTAGCTCCTACGAGCAGTACTTC. Its translation: CASSLSGSSYEQYF. This chain links TRBV5-1 with TRBJ2-7; D remains ambiguous. Per germline, CDR1 SGHRS and CDR2 YFSETQ. The CDR3 totals 14 residues. Trimming left V 1 base short and J 0 bases short, with 8 bases between.

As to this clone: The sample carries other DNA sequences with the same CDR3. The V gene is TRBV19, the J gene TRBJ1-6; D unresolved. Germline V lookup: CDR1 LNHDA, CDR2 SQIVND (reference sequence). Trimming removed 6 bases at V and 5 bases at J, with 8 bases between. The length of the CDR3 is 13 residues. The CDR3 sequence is CASRDTNNSPLHF. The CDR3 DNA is TGTGCCAGTAGAGACACAAATAATTCACCCCTCCACTTT.

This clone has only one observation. The CDR3, as DNA: TGTGCCAGCAGCTTAGCGGGGGGGCTCCCCTCCTACGAGCAGTACTTC. Translating it yields CASSLAGGLPSYEQYF. V is TRBV13 and J is TRBJ2-7, with 8 bases lining up with TRBD2. The CDR3 is made up of 16 amino acids. V lost 1 base and J lost 0; bases outside the gene matches: 5. Per germline, CDR1 PRHDT and CDR2 FYEKMQ (reference sequence). The full variable domain, completed using reference TRBV13 and TRBJ2-7, is AAGVIQSPRHLIKEKRETATLKCYPIPRHDTVYWYQQGPGQDPQFLISFYEKMQSDKGSIPDRFSAQQFSDYHSELNMSSLELGDSALYFCASSLAGGLPSYEQYFGPGTRLTVT.

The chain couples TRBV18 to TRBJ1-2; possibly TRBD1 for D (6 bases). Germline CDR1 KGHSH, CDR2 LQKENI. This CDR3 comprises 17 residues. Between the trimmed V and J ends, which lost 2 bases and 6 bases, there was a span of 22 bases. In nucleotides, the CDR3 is TGTGCCAGCTCACCAATGGAGACAGGCCCCGAGCTCCATGGCTACACCTTC. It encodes CASSPMETGPELHGYTF.

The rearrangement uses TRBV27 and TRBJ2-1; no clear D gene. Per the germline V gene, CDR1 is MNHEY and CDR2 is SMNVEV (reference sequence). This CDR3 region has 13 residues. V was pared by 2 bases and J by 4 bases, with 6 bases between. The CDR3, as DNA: TGTGCCAGCAGTTTAAGGAAGTACAATGAGCAGTTCTTC. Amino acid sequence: CASSLRKYNEQFF.

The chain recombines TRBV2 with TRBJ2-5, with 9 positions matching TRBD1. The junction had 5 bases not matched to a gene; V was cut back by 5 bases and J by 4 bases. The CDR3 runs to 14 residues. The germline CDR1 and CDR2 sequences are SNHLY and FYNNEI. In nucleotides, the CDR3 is TGTGCCAGCAGTCCCTCGGACAGGGGAGAGACCCAGTACTTC. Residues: CASSPSDRGETQYF. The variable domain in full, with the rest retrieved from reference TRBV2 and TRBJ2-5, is EPEVTQTPSHQVTQMGQEVILRCVPISNHLYFYWYRQILGQKVEFLVSFYNNEISEKSEIFDDQFSVERPDGSNFTLKIRSTKLEDSAMYFCASSPSDRGETQYFGPGTRLLVL.

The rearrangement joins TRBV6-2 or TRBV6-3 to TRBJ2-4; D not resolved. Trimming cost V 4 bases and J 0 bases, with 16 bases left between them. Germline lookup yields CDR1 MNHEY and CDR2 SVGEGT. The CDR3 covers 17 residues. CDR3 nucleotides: TGTGCCAGCAGTTCCCTTAAGAGATACTTAGCCAAAAACATTCAGTACTTC. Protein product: CASSSLKRYLAKNIQYF.

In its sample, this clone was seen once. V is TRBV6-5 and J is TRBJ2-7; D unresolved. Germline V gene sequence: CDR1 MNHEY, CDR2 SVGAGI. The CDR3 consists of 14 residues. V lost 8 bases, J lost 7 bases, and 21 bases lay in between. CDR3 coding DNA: TGTGCCAGCCCTAAGGTTGTAGGAGTGGAAGAGCAGTACTTC. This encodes CASPKVVGVEEQYF.

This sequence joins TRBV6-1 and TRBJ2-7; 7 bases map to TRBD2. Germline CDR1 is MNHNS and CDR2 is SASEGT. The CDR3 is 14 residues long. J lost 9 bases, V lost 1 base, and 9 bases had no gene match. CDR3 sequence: CASSEGPAGRRQYV. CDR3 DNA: TGTGCCAGCAGTGAAGGCCCAGCGGGAAGGAGGCAGTACGTC.

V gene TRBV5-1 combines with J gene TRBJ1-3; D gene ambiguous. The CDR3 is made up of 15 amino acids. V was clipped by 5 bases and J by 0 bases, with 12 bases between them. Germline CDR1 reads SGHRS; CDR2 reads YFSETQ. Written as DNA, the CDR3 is TGCGCCAGCAGGGGAGTCAGCCACTCTGGAAACACCATATATTTT. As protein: CASRGVSHSGNTIYF.

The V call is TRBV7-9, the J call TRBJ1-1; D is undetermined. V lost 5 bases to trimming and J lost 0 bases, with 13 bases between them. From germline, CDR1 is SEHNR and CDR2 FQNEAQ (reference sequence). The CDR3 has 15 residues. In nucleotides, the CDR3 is TGTGCCAGCAGCCCCCGTTTGCGCATGAACACTGAAGCTTTCTTT. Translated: CASSPRLRMNTEAFF.

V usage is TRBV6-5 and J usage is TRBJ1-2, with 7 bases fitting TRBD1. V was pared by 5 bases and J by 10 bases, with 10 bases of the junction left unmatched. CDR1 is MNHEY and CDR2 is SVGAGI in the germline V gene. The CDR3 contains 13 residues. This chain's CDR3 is CASSPWTGRDYTF. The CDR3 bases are TGTGCCAGCAGTCCCTGGACAGGTAGAGACTACACCTTC.

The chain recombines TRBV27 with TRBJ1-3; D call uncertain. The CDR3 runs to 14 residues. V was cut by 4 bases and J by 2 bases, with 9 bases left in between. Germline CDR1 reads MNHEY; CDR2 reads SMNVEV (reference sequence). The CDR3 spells CASSSLGTGNTIYF. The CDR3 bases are TGTGCCAGCAGTTCCCTGGGGACTGGAAACACCATATATTTT.

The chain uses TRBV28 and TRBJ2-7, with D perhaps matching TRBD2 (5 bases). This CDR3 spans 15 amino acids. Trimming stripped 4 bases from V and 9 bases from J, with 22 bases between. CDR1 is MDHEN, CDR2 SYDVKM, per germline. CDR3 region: CASSSYEGSRRGQYF. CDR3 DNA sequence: TGTGCCAGCAGTTCTTATGAGGGTTCCCGACGTGGGCAGTACTTC.

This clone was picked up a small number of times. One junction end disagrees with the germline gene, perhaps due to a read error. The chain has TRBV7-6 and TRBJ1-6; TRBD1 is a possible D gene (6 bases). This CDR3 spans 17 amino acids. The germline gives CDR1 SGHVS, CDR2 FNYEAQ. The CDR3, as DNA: TGTGCCAGCAGGTTAGCTCGCCCCCCTGGGGGCGGTTCACCCCTCCACTTT. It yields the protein CASRLARPPGGGSPLHF. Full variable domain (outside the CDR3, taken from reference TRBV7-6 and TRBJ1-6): GAGVSQSPRYKVTKRGQDVALRCDPISGHVSLYWYRQALGQGPEFLTYFNYEAQQDKSGLPNDRFSAERPEGSISTLTIQRTEQRDSAMYRCASRLARPPGGGSPLHFGNGTRLTVT.